This TCR beta chain derives from a study of control samples from healthy donors and cancer patients. The germline CDR1 and CDR2 sequences are MDHEN and SYDVKM. This CDR3 has 15 residues. V was pared by 5 bases and J by 4 bases, with 17 bases between. This table comes from immunoSEQ multiplex PCR, and its TCRdb copy is limited to in-frame clones, with some not included. There are about 130,000 clones in the sample; roughly 94% occur only once, and 14% lies in the top ten. This receptor was obtained from a man aged 60 to 75 with colorectal cancer. Sequencing input: PBMCs. The chain has TRBV28 and TRBJ1-2; D call uncertain. This chain's CDR3 is CASSRADGGVYGYTF. The CDR3 DNA reads as TGTGCCAGCAGTCGCGCGGACGGAGGCGTCTATGGCTACACCTTC.